The 24 T cell receptor beta chains reported below all come from one sample, sequenced in a study of blood T cell repertoires in COVID-19. Profiling relied on immunoSEQ multiplex PCR, and the TCRdb table lists in-frame clones only, not all of them. The table includes some 110,000 clones, roughly 79% detected once. Material: peripheral blood. The receptor source for this set is a woman in her 70s with acute or convalescent COVID-19.

Only one count was recorded for this clone. The chain combines TRBV19 with TRBJ2-5; 8 positions agree with TRBD2. V was clipped by 6 bases and J by 2 bases; unmatched bases: 2. CDR3 length equals 13 residues. Germline CDR1 and CDR2: LNHDA and SQIVND (reference sequence). In DNA, the CDR3 is TGTGCCAGTAGGGCGGGGGGTCAAGAGACCCAGTACTTC. Amino acid sequence: CASRAGGQETQYF.

The chain recombines TRBV7-2 with TRBJ2-7; a weak D match, TRBD2 (6 bases). V lost 1 base, J lost 4 bases, and 8 bases lay in between. The CDR3 totals 13 residues. Germline V lookup: CDR1 SGHTA, CDR2 FQGNSA. For the CDR3, the DNA is TGTGCCAGCAGCTTAGAGGGGAGGTACGAGCAGTACTTC. Translated, it gives CASSLEGRYEQYF. The full variable domain, rest sourced from reference TRBV7-2 and TRBJ2-7, is GAGVSQSPSNKVTEKGKDVELRCDPISGHTALYWYRQSLGQGLEFLIYFQGNSAPDKSGLPSDRFSAERTGGSVSTLTIQRTQQEDSAVYLCASSLEGRYEQYFGPGTRLTVT.

This chain connects TRBV6-5 to TRBJ1-1; 9 bases map to TRBD1. The CDR3 runs to 14 residues. After removal of 5 bases from V and 1 base from J, the junction contained 2 bases not matched to a gene. CDR1 MNHEY and CDR2 SVGAGI come from the germline V gene. The CDR3 coding sequence is TGTGCCAGCAGTAAACAGGGGGCGAACACTGAAGCTTTCTTT. The encoded protein is CASSKQGANTEAFF.

The chain employs TRBV7-2 and TRBJ1-6; 7 bases align to TRBD1. The V gene end was trimmed by 4 bases and the J gene end by 8 bases; junction bases not matched to a gene: 2. Germline V gene sequence: CDR1 SGHTA, CDR2 FQGNSA. This CDR3 comprises 13 residues. The CDR3 nucleotides read TGTGCCAGCAGCTCCCAGGGGGATTCACCCCTCCACTTT. Translation: CASSSQGDSPLHF.

The J gene is TRBJ2-5, the V gene TRBV11-2; perhaps TRBD1 as D (6 bases). The V and J ends lost 2 bases and 0 bases respectively, with 7 bases between them. In germline, CDR1 is SGHAT, CDR2 FQNNGV. The CDR3 loop spans 14 amino acids. The CDR3 sequence: CASSLTGNQETQYF. CDR3 nucleotides: TGTGCCAGCAGCTTAACAGGGAACCAAGAGACCCAGTACTTC.

V is TRBV18 and J is TRBJ2-2; 9 positions match TRBD2. Germline V gene sequence: CDR1 KGHSH, CDR2 LQKENI. The junction had 3 bases not matched to a gene; V was cut back by 0 bases and J by 1 base. There are 17 residues in the CDR3. CDR3 sequence: CASSPPASGENTGELFF. The CDR3 DNA sequence: TGTGCCAGCTCACCACCGGCTAGCGGGGAGAACACCGGGGAGCTGTTTTTT.

This chain joins TRBV6-5 and TRBJ2-3; D not certain. CDR3 length equals 15 residues. Germline V gene data show CDR1 as MNHEY and CDR2 as SVGAGI. The V end was cut by 5 bases, the J end by 1 base, with 13 bases between. The CDR3 region has the DNA TGTGCCAGCAGTCTCTTAGGTGGGCGCACAGATACGCAGTATTTT. This encodes CASSLLGGRTDTQYF.

J is TRBJ2-2 and V is TRBV6-5, with 9 bases aligning to TRBD1. The V gene's germline CDR1 is MNHEY and CDR2 SVGAGI. Losses at the gene ends were 0 bases for V and 5 bases for J; bases not matched to a gene: 1. The CDR3 is 15 residues long. The DNA of the CDR3 is TGTGCCAGCAGTTACTCCGGGACAGGGACCGGGGAGCTGTTTTTT. Its translation: CASSYSGTGTGELFF.

This chain joins TRBV19 and TRBJ2-5, with TRBD2 identical over 10 bases. After removal of 6 bases from V and 4 bases from J, the junction contained 2 bases not matched to a gene. The CDR3 is 13 residues long. Germline-derived CDR1 and CDR2 are LNHDA and SQIVND (reference sequence). CDR3 nucleotides: TGTGCCAGTAGGAGCGGGGGGGGAGAGACCCAGTACTTC. Residues: CASRSGGGETQYF.

DNA for the CDR3: TGTGCCAGCAGCGACGGGACAGGGGCCTATGGCTACACCTTC. Protein sequence: CASSDGTGAYGYTF. V is TRBV6-2 or TRBV6-3 and J is TRBJ1-2; 10 bases align to TRBD1. CDR3 length equals 14 residues. J was trimmed by 4 bases and V by 6 bases; bases with no gene match: 5. Germline V lookup: CDR1 MNHEY, CDR2 SVGEGT.

This chain uses TRBV7-6 with TRBJ2-1; 8 nucleotides match TRBD2. With 2 bases clipped from V and 5 bases from J, the junction kept 8 bases outside the gene matches. The CDR3 contains 16 residues. Germline CDR1 and CDR2: SGHVS and FNYEAQ. Here the CDR3 reads CASSLQSGSGNNEQFF. CDR3 DNA sequence: TGTGCCAGCAGCTTACAAAGCGGGAGTGGTAACAATGAGCAGTTCTTC.

This clone occurred once. This chain links TRBV7-8 with TRBJ1-1, with a possible D match to TRBD1 (6 bases). This CDR3 has 15 amino acids. CDR1 and CDR2 (germline): SGHVS, FQNEAQ. The V gene lost 5 bases and the J gene lost 3 bases, with 16 bases spanning the gap. This chain's CDR3 is CASSPVGPGDTEAFF. The DNA for the CDR3 is TGTGCCAGCAGCCCCGTTGGGCCAGGGGACACTGAAGCTTTCTTT.

This clone was found a few times. V gene TRBV19 combines with J gene TRBJ2-7; D perhaps matches TRBD1 (6 bases). This CDR3 comprises 15 residues. Germline CDR1 and CDR2: LNHDA and SQIVND (reference sequence). V was cut by 5 bases and J by 3 bases, with 17 bases left in between. The CDR3 DNA is TGTGCCAGTAGTCCTCAGCAGGGGTCTCTCTACGAGCAGTACTTC. Translation: CASSPQQGSLYEQYF.

This clone appeared once. The chain has TRBV27 and TRBJ1-2, with TRBD1 identical over 7 bases. V dropped 5 bases and J dropped 6; count of bases not matched to a gene: 12. CDR1 is MNHEY and CDR2 is SMNVEV in the germline V gene (reference sequence). This CDR3 is 15 amino acids long. CDR3 in amino acids: CASSPQPTGIDGYTF. DNA of the CDR3: TGTGCCAGCAGTCCCCAACCGACAGGGATCGATGGCTACACCTTC.

This rearrangement joins TRBV4-3 to TRBJ2-1; 8 nucleotides agree with TRBD1. V lost 0 bases and J lost 14; bases outside the gene matches: 12. Per the germline V gene, CDR1 is LGHNA and CDR2 is YSLEER. The CDR3 sequence is 15 residues long. CDR3 DNA: TGCGCCAGCAGCCAAGAGCTCCTTCCGGGACAGGTTGAGTTCTTC. It is translated as CASSQELLPGQVEFF.

V gene TRBV5-1 combines with J gene TRBJ1-3; weak D call: TRBD1 (6 bases). The germline V and J ends were trimmed by 0 bases and 2 bases, with 9 bases remaining between them. The CDR3 totals 15 residues. The germline V gene has CDR1 SGHRS and CDR2 YFSETQ. The CDR3 region is CASSLVQGPGNTIYF. The CDR3 bases are TGCGCCAGCAGCTTGGTACAGGGCCCTGGAAACACCATATATTTT.

CDR3 sequence reads: CASSWGRASGQETQYF. The CDR3 region has the DNA TGCGCCAGCAGCTGGGGTAGGGCTAGCGGCCAAGAGACCCAGTACTTC. This chain uses TRBV5-1 with TRBJ2-5; 7 bases agree with TRBD2. Trimming removed 3 bases from V and 1 base from J; junction bases left unmatched: 9. This CDR3 has 16 residues. CDR1 is SGHRS and CDR2 is YFSETQ in the germline V gene.

V usage is TRBV4-3 and J usage is TRBJ1-2; 8 bases are shared with TRBD1. Per the germline V gene, CDR1 is LGHNA and CDR2 is YSLEER. This CDR3 is built from 15 residues. Trimming cost V 2 bases and J 4 bases; bases outside gene matches: 6. CDR3 sequence reads: CASSQSGTGGYGYTF. As DNA, the CDR3 is TGCGCCAGCAGCCAATCCGGGACAGGAGGCTATGGCTACACCTTC.

This clone was found a few times. Other nucleotide sequences from this sample produce the same CDR3. The rearrangement uses TRBV3-1 (or the pseudogene TRBV3-2) and TRBJ1-2; no reliable D call. Germline values: CDR1 LGHDT, CDR2 YNNKEL (reference sequence). The CDR3 is 14 residues long. V lost 0 bases and J lost 4, with 9 bases in between. The CDR3, as DNA: TGTGCCAGCAGCCAAGATCTGCAGGCCTATGGCTACACCTTC. It yields the protein CASSQDLQAYGYTF.

The V call is TRBV19, the J call TRBJ1-1; 7 bases map to TRBD1. Germline CDR1 reads LNHDA; CDR2 reads SQIVND (reference sequence). The CDR3 loop spans 13 amino acids. The trim removed 4 bases at V and 3 bases at J, leaving 2 bases unmatched. The DNA for the CDR3 is TGTGCCAGTAGTACCCAGGGGGACACTGAAGCTTTCTTT. Amino acids: CASSTQGDTEAFF.

V usage is TRBV7-9 and J usage is TRBJ1-2; 8 positions agree with TRBD1. Germline CDR1 SEHNR, CDR2 FQNEAQ (reference sequence). V gave up 3 bases and J gave up 4 bases; unmatched junction bases: 10. This CDR3 region has 16 residues. In DNA, the CDR3 is TGTGCCAGCAGCTTGGAAACAGGGGGGACCGCCTATGGCTACACCTTC. Its protein product is CASSLETGGTAYGYTF. Filled out from reference TRBV7-9 and TRBJ1-2, the complete variable domain reads DTGVSQNPRHKITKRGQNVTFRCDPISEHNRLYWYRQTLGQGPEFLTYFQNEAQLEKSRLLSDRFSAERPKGSFSTLEIQRTEQGDSAMYLCASSLETGGTAYGYTFGSGTRLTVV.

J is TRBJ1-1 and V is TRBV10-2; D may be TRBD1 (6 bases). This CDR3 has 14 residues. CDR1 WSHSY and CDR2 SAAADI come from the germline V gene. V was shortened by 2 bases and J by 0 bases, with 7 bases between the two germline ends. The DNA for the CDR3 is TGCGCCAGCAGTGAGGGACAGTTGAACACTGAAGCTTTCTTT. It yields the protein CASSEGQLNTEAFF.

The chain links TRBV5-1 to TRBJ2-3; a weak D match, TRBD2 (5 bases). The CDR3 has 14 residues. V was clipped by 2 bases and J by 2 bases, with 9 bases between them. Per the germline V gene, CDR1 is SGHRS and CDR2 is YFSETQ. The DNA for the CDR3 is TGCGCCAGCAGCTTCCCTAGCTCCACAGATACGCAGTATTTT. Translating gives CASSFPSSTDTQYF. Complete variable domain (other parts from reference TRBV5-1 and TRBJ2-3): KAGVTQTPRYLIKTRGQQVTLSCSPISGHRSVSWYQQTPGQGLQFLFEYFSETQRNKGNFPGRFSGRQFSNSRSEMNVSTLELGDSALYLCASSFPSSTDTQYFGPGTRLTVL.

The chain combines TRBV6-6 with TRBJ2-1; 9 bases agree with TRBD1. The V and J ends lost 9 bases and 4 bases, in that order; junction bases with no gene match: 7. CDR3 length equals 14 residues. In germline, CDR1 is MNHNY, CDR2 SVGAGI (reference sequence). CDR3 DNA: TGTGCCAGTGAAGGGACAGGGTCTTACAATGAGCAGTTCTTC. Its translation is CASEGTGSYNEQFF.